Listed below are T cell receptor beta chains from one sample, sequenced in a study of CD8+ T cells in alopecia areata. Libraries were prepared by immunoSEQ multiplex PCR; TCRdb keeps only in-frame clonotypes and omits some of them. The sample has around 100,000 clones, around 38% seen once. What was sequenced was CD4+ T cells sorted from blood. The source is a human donor with alopecia areata. Each CDR3 is given with its conserved first and last residue. Each record gives: V gene, J gene, clone size, D gene, CDR3 DNA, CDR3 protein. The D gene is left open where the match is weak. A clone size is listed for some rows: how often the clone was seen (once, few, many), or a class if it is expanded.

V: TRBV5-1
J: TRBJ1-1
size: NA
D: NA
DNA: TGCGCCAGCAGCCTCCAACGCTCGGTGAACACTGAAGCTTTCTTT
CDR3: CASSLQRSVNTEAFF

V: TRBV27
J: TRBJ2-2
size: once
D: NA
DNA: TGTGCCAGCAGTTACAGCACCGGGGAGCTGTTTTTT
CDR3: CASSYSTGELFF

V: TRBV25-1
J: TRBJ2-2
size: NA
D: TRBD2
DNA: TGTGCCAGCAGTGATCTCCCGGGGCGGGGGGACACCGGGGAGCTGTTTTTT
CDR3: CASSDLPGRGDTGELFF

V: TRBV4-1
J: TRBJ2-1
size: few
D: NA
DNA: TGCGCCAGCAAGGGGCTCGGTGAGCAGTTCTTC
CDR3: CASKGLGEQFF

V: TRBV7-8
J: TRBJ2-7
size: NA
D: TRBD1
DNA: TGTGCCAGCAGCGAGACAGGGGCCTACGAGCAGTACTTC
CDR3: CASSETGAYEQYF

V: TRBV29-1
J: TRBJ2-1
size: NA
D: TRBD2
DNA: TGCAGCGTTGATAGCGGGTCCGGCTACAATGAGCAGTTCTTC
CDR3: CSVDSGSGYNEQFF

V: TRBV7-2
J: TRBJ2-2
size: NA
D: TRBD2
DNA: TGTGCCAGCAGCTTAGTCGGCGGGGGGAACACCGGGGAGCTGTTTTTT
CDR3: CASSLVGGGNTGELFF

V: TRBV29-1
J: TRBJ2-3
size: NA
D: NA
DNA: TGCAGCGTTGAAAAACCAGGGCTTGATGATACAGATACGCAGTATTTT
CDR3: CSVEKPGLDDTDTQYF

V: TRBV14
J: TRBJ2-1
size: NA
D: NA
DNA: TGTGCCAGCAGCCAAGAGATAATAAGAAAGTTCTTC
CDR3: CASSQEIIRKFF

V: TRBV7-2
J: TRBJ2-7
size: NA
D: TRBD1
DNA: TGTGCCAGCAGCTTAGAGGGACAGTTCTACGAGCAGTACTTC
CDR3: CASSLEGQFYEQYF

V: TRBV7-9
J: TRBJ2-7
size: NA
D: TRBD1
DNA: TGTGCCGGGGGGACAGGGGACGAGCAGTACTTC
CDR3: CAGGTGDEQYF

V: TRBV9
J: TRBJ2-1
size: NA
D: TRBD2
DNA: TGTGCCAGCAGCCCTCCTGGACTAGCGGGAGGTGAGCAGTTCTTC
CDR3: CASSPPGLAGGEQFF

V: TRBV5-1
J: TRBJ2-3
size: NA
D: NA
DNA: TGCGCCAGCAGTTTGTCAGATACGCAGTATTTT
CDR3: CASSLSDTQYF

V: TRBV28
J: TRBJ2-2
size: NA
D: NA
DNA: TGTGCCAGCGGCTTAGGGGGGCCCGACACCGGGGAGCTGTTTTTT
CDR3: CASGLGGPDTGELFF

V: TRBV5-1
J: TRBJ2-5
size: NA
D: TRBD2
DNA: TGCGCCAGCAGCCTTCTAGCGGAGGCCAAACACAAAGAGACCCAGTACTTC
CDR3: CASSLLAEAKHKETQYF

V: TRBV5-4
J: TRBJ2-7
size: NA
D: NA
DNA: TGTGCCAGCAGCTTGTACAGGACAACACTAGACTACCATACCTACGAGCAGTACTTC
CDR3: CASSLYRTTLDYHTYEQYF

V: TRBV2
J: TRBJ2-1
size: NA
D: TRBD2
DNA: TGTGCCAGCAGTGAAAGTAGAGCGGGAGGTATGGATGAGCAGTTCTTC
CDR3: CASSESRAGGMDEQFF

V: TRBV2
J: TRBJ2-4
size: NA
D: TRBD1
DNA: TGTGCCAGCGGCAAGGACAGGGTAAACATTCAGTACTTC
CDR3: CASGKDRVNIQYF

V: TRBV29-1
J: TRBJ2-3
size: few
D: NA
DNA: TGCAGCGTTACCCCAGCGCGGGGTCTAACAGATACGCAGTATTTT
CDR3: CSVTPARGLTDTQYF

V: TRBV5-4
J: TRBJ2-6
size: few
D: NA
DNA: TGTGCCAGCAGCCCGAGATTATCTGGGGCCAACGTCCTGACTTTC
CDR3: CASSPRLSGANVLTF

V: TRBV30
J: TRBJ2-5
size: NA
D: NA
DNA: TGTGCCTGGAGTCTTGGGGGGTGGCAGGAGACCCAGTACTTC
CDR3: CAWSLGGWQETQYF

V: TRBV7-8
J: TRBJ2-5
size: few
D: TRBD2
DNA: TGTGCCAGCAGCGCACTAGCGGGAGCGTCTGAGACCCAGTACTTC
CDR3: CASSALAGASETQYF

V: TRBV2
J: TRBJ2-1
size: few
D: TRBD2
DNA: TGTGCCAGCAGTGAGACTAGCGGGGGCTACAATGAGCAGTTCTTC
CDR3: CASSETSGGYNEQFF

V: TRBV5-1
J: TRBJ1-2
size: NA
D: NA
DNA: TGCGCCAGCAGCGGCGGACAGTACTATGGCTACACCTTC
CDR3: CASSGGQYYGYTF

V: TRBV29-1
J: TRBJ1-5
size: NA
D: TRBD1
DNA: TGCAGCGTCTCATATACCGGGACAGTTAATAGCAATCAGCCCCAGCATTTT
CDR3: CSVSYTGTVNSNQPQHF

V: TRBV4-1
J: TRBJ2-7
size: few
D: NA
DNA: TGCGCCAGCAGCCAAGATCTATACCGAGACAGGACCTACGAGCAGTACTTC
CDR3: CASSQDLYRDRTYEQYF

V: TRBV27
J: TRBJ2-7
size: once
D: NA
DNA: TGTGCCAGCAGTTTTCTTTTCTACGAGCAGTACTTC
CDR3: CASSFLFYEQYF

V: TRBV7-9
J: TRBJ1-5
size: once
D: NA
DNA: TGTGCCAGCAGCTTAGTTGCCTCTAGCAATCAGCCCCAGCATTTT
CDR3: CASSLVASSNQPQHF

V: TRBV18
J: TRBJ2-3
size: NA
D: TRBD1
DNA: TGTGCCAGCTCGTACGGGACAGGGGGAGCAGATACGCAGTATTTT
CDR3: CASSYGTGGADTQYF

V: TRBV9
J: TRBJ1-2
size: NA
D: TRBD1
DNA: TGTGCCAGCAGCGTGGGACAGCGAGACTATGGCTACACCTTC
CDR3: CASSVGQRDYGYTF